This T cell receptor beta chain appears in the sequencing data of a study of T cell responses to AZD1222 COVID-19 vaccine. Second-dose recipients at about 4 or about 12 weeks were treated as one pooled group. This CDR3 has 15 residues. The germline CDR1 and CDR2 sequences are MNHEY and SVGAGI. The ends lost 1 base at V and 4 bases at J; junction bases unmatched: 6. The data were produced by immunoSEQ multiplex PCR, yet TCRdb's version contains in-frame clones alone and is incomplete. The sample has around 140,000 clones, around 90% seen once. The receptor's source is an adult who received the AZD1222 COVID-19 vaccine. This specimen consisted of peripheral blood, obtained 28 days after the second AZD1222 dose. The chain employs TRBV6-5 and TRBJ2-7; 8 bases align to TRBD1. This CDR3 reads CASSYYAGTGYEQYF. Written as DNA, the CDR3 is TGTGCCAGCAGTTACTATGCCGGGACAGGTTACGAGCAGTACTTC.